Sequencing of this TCR beta chain was carried out in a study of neurological immune-mediated disorders. Findings of the study overall: No expanded-clone CDR3 amino acid sequence recurred across subjects, suggesting private TCR-beta repertoires. TCR clonal expansion peaked in HTLV-1-associated myelopathy patients and was lowest in multiple sclerosis patients.

This clonotype has a count of ten or more. The antigen remains unidentified. TCRdb used MiXCR to reprocess the 5' RACE reads, holding one entry per CDR3 protein. The table shows about 80,000 distinct CDR3 sequences, with roughly 9.5% occurring only once. The CDR3 totals 17 residues. V was pared by 2 bases and J by 6 bases, with 4 bases of the junction left unmatched. CDR1 and CDR2 from the germline V gene are KGHSH and LQKENI. This chain joins TRBV18 and TRBJ2-1, with 16 bases aligning to TRBD2. Sequencing was done on a sample of PBMCs. This sequence originates from a man between 45 and 60 years old in good health. The chain's CDR3 is CASSPSGTSGRGNEQFF. CDR3 coding DNA: TGTGCCAGCTCACCATCCGGGACTAGCGGGAGGGGCAATGAGCAGTTCTTC.